The source of this T cell receptor (beta chain) is a study of T cell repertoires in cytomegalovirus infection. Study in general: CMV infection plus the matching HLA type was flagged by public TCR beta signatures.

Comments on this clonotype: Its antigen is as yet unknown.

The study's findings and limits: Frequencies of public TCR beta families were cumulated, and this identified carriers of CMV plus the relevant HLA.

TCRdb used MiXCR to reprocess the reads, holding one entry per CDR3 protein. Among 700,000 to 900,000 distinct CDR3 sequences listed, approximately 32% were seen once. Trimming at V came to 3 bases and at J to 6 bases, leaving 16 bases not matched to a gene. There are 19 residues in the CDR3. CDR1 and CDR2 from the germline V gene are SEHNR and FQNEAQ (reference sequence). The starting material was cultured CD8+ T cells from PBMCs, obtained from culture after CMV antigen stimulation. The TCR comes from a human donor in good health (CMV status not recorded). Some clones in this sample may be carry-over from other donors' samples. The rearrangement links TRBV7-9 to TRBJ2-3; 12 bases are shared with TRBD2. The CDR3 region is CASSFPSGGAYPFDDTQYF. The CDR3 bases are TGTGCCAGCAGCTTTCCTAGCGGGGGGGCCTATCCATTTGACGATACGCAGTATTTT.